Detailed here is one T cell receptor (beta chain). The sample belongs to a study of blood T cell repertoires in COVID-19. Using immunoSEQ multiplex PCR, the repertoire was profiled, and TCRdb retains in-frame clones only, with some absent. The table has around 110,000 clones, about four fifths seen once. Trimming left V 5 bases short and J 5 bases short, with 17 bases between. CDR1 and CDR2 (germline): LNHDA, SQIVND (reference sequence). The CDR3 loop spans 15 amino acids. The receptor comes from a human donor in a cohort sampled during active COVID-19. Input material: peripheral blood. This chain joins TRBV19 and TRBJ2-3; TRBD2 might be the D (7 bases). The CDR3 loop is CASSPQAGAVDTQYF. In DNA form, the CDR3 reads TGTGCCAGTAGTCCCCAGGCGGGGGCGGTAGATACGCAGTATTTT.